Included here is one T cell receptor beta chain sequence, with context. The antigen is not known. The germline V and J ends were trimmed by 3 bases and 7 bases, with 9 bases remaining between them. Germline V gene lookup returns CDR1 DFQATT and CDR2 SNEGSKA (reference sequence). The CDR3 is 11 residues long. The data are from a study of T cell responses to AZD1222 COVID-19 vaccine. Generated by immunoSEQ multiplex PCR, the TCRdb table keeps only in-frame clones and is missing some. The data hold roughly 150,000 clones, with approximately 93% observed a single time. General study findings and limits: The span of vaccine-associated CD4 TCRs extended across spike, with dominance at 160-218 and 743-854. Recipients of two AZD1222 doses showed rising Spike-specific TCR breadth and depth.

The input for sequencing was peripheral blood, taken 28 days after the second AZD1222 dose. The TCR sequence derives from an adult who received the AZD1222 COVID-19 vaccine. This chain uses TRBV20-1 with TRBJ1-1; a weak D match, TRBD1 (6 bases). As DNA, the CDR3 is TGCAGTGCTAGCTCAGGGGTTGAAGCTTTCTTT. Translation: CSASSGVEAFF.